Reported below is one T cell receptor (beta chain). These data come from a study of blood T cell repertoires in COVID-19. After removal of 4 bases from V and 0 bases from J, the junction contained 5 bases not matched to a gene. Germline V CDR1 and CDR2: SGHRS, YFSETQ. The CDR3 is 16 residues long. Using immunoSEQ multiplex PCR, the repertoire was profiled, and TCRdb retains in-frame clones only, with some absent. Found here are under 400,000 clones, 70% to 90% of them singletons; the top ten hold about 2.1%. The sample comprised PBMCs or T cells enriched from blood (not recorded which). This rearrangement joins TRBV5-1 to TRBJ2-2; 8 bases fit TRBD2. This sequence originates from a man between 35 and 55 years old in a cohort exposed to, infected with or recovered from COVID-19 (not recorded which). Here the CDR3 reads CASSPLTSANTGELFF. DNA of the CDR3: TGCGCCAGCAGCCCCCTGACTAGCGCGAACACCGGGGAGCTGTTTTTT.